The clone carrying this TCR beta chain is judged medium-sized. This specimen belongs to a study of technical replicates of blood from a handful of donors. Here immunoSEQ multiplex PCR was the method, and the copy in TCRdb shows in-frame clones only, minus some. The sample shows approximately 76,000 clones, 65% to 90% of them seen only once. The sequence derives from a human donor in good health. Some clones in this sample may be carry-over from other donors' samples. Sequences were obtained from PBMCs.

This chain's CDR3 is CASSQGTGGVGKPQHF. CDR3 in DNA: TGCGCCAGCAGCCAGGGGACAGGGGGCGTCGGTAAGCCCCAGCATTTT. This chain links TRBV4-3 with TRBJ1-5; TRBD1 matches 12 bases. In germline, CDR1 is LGHNA, CDR2 YSLEER. The junction had 8 bases not matched to a gene; V was cut back by 3 bases and J by 8 bases. This CDR3 has 16 residues.